This T cell receptor (beta chain) originates from a study of T cell repertoires in cytomegalovirus infection. Study details: Epitope selection comprised recently identified HLA-C-restricted CMV epitopes and well-studied HLA-B-restricted CMV epitopes. Matching HLA type and CMV infection were both indicated by public TCR beta signatures. Points from the study as a whole: Within the response measured ex vivo, HLA-C-restricted CMV-specific TCR beta clonotypes were dominant. Cumulative public TCR beta family frequency identified CMV carriers with the relevant HLA.

Germline-derived CDR1 and CDR2 are MNHEY and SVGEGT. The CDR3 has 18 amino acids. Worth noting for this clonotype: Its antigen remains unidentified. The junction shows a germline mismatch at one end, possibly a read error.

TCRdb re-called the reads with MiXCR, one entry per CDR3 protein. Of roughly 160,000 distinct CDR3 sequences detected, approximately 21% appear once; the ten largest clones hold 20% to 30%. The chain has TRBV6-2 or TRBV6-3 and TRBJ2-1, with 12 bases matching TRBD2. The sequences come from CD8+ T cells from cultured PBMCs, collected from culture after CMV antigen stimulation. This clonotype was obtained from a human donor in good health (CMV status not recorded). Some clones in this sample may be carry-over from other donors' samples. CDR3 loop: CASSTPTSGGPIYYEQFF. The DNA for the CDR3 is TGTGCCAGCAGTACCCCGACTAGCGGGGGCCCAATCTACTATGAGCAGTTCTTC.